The rows below give T cell receptor beta chains drawn from one sample of a study of cytomegalovirus exposure and HLA in healthy donors. TCRdb's copy holds only in-frame clones and misses some; the assay was immunoSEQ multiplex PCR. The table includes 90,000 to 150,000 clones, 80% to 90% detected once. Material for sequencing was PBMCs. Receptors were obtained from a man in his forties or fifties in good health and CMV-seronegative. The CDR3 runs from the conserved cysteine through the conserved F or W. Each record gives: D gene, J gene, V gene, clone size, CDR3 DNA, CDR3 protein. A D gene is named only where the DNA matches it firmly. A clone size is listed for some rows: how often the clone was seen (once, few, many), or a class if it is expanded.

>TRBD2|TRBJ2-1|TRBV5-4|few
TGTGCCAGCAAATACTTCTCGGGTCTAGCGGGACCCAATAAGCAGTTCTTC
CASKYFSGLAGPNKQFF
>TRBD1|TRBJ1-1|TRBV5-1|once
TGCGCCAGCAGCTCCGCCGGGACAGCGAACACTGAAGCTTTCTTT
CASSSAGTANTEAFF
>-|TRBJ2-3|TRBV4-2|-
TGTGCCAGCCAGGGGTCTAGCACAGATACGCAGTATTTT
CASQGSSTDTQYF
>-|TRBJ2-2|TRBV19|once
TGTGCCAGTAGTACCCCCTCTAGCGTGGGTAACACCGGGGAGCTGTTTTTT
CASSTPSSVGNTGELFF
>TRBD2|TRBJ2-7|TRBV30|-
TGTGCCTGGAGTGTAGGGGTAGCGGGTTCGAAGGAGGAGCCGTACTTC
CAWSVGVAGSKEEPYF
>-|TRBJ2-4|TRBV28|-
TGTGCCAGCAGTTTATCGAGCAGACTGGGCATTCAGTACTTC
CASSLSSRLGIQYF
>-|TRBJ2-5|TRBV10-2|once
TGCGCCAGCAGCGGGACACCGCAAGAGACCCAGTACTTC
CASSGTPQETQYF
>-|TRBJ2-7|TRBV21-1|-
TGTGCCAGCAGCTCCCCTAGCGAACTCTACGAGCAGTACTTC
CASSSPSELYEQYF
>-|TRBJ1-6|TRBV4-1|-
TGCGCCAGCAGCCAAAGTCCAGGGGCAGAATCACCCCTCCACTTT
CASSQSPGAESPLHF
>-|TRBJ1-5|TRBV9|-
TGTGCCAGCAGCGTATCAGGGGATCAGCCCCAGCATTTT
CASSVSGDQPQHF
>-|TRBJ2-1|TRBV7-3|-
TGTGCCAGCAGCTCCGACGCAGGCCTTACTGGGCAGTTCTTC
CASSSDAGLTGQFF
>TRBD2|TRBJ2-1|TRBV20-1|-
TGCAGTAGCGGGAAACTCTATGAGCAGTTCTTC
CSSGKLYEQFF
>TRBD1|TRBJ1-1|TRBV15|-
TGTGCCACCAGCAGTCTTACAGGGGGCACTGAAGCTTTCTTT
CATSSLTGGTEAFF
>-|TRBJ2-7|TRBV6-6|-
TGTGCCAGCAGTTACGACTGGAGGGAGCACGAGCAGTACTTC
CASSYDWREHEQYF
>TRBD1|TRBJ2-7|TRBV4-3|-
TGCGCCAGCAGCCAACGGACAGGCTCCTACGAGCAGTACTTC
CASSQRTGSYEQYF
>TRBD2|TRBJ2-1|TRBV5-1|-
TGCGCCAGCAGCTCCCAAGCGGGGGCGTACAATGAGCAGTTCTTC
CASSSQAGAYNEQFF
>-|TRBJ1-2|TRBV18|-
TGTGCCAGCTCACCTTCGGAGGGGATCGATAGCTACACCTTC
CASSPSEGIDSYTF
>-|TRBJ1-1|TRBV30|-
TGTGCCTGCCGACCGGGGGGGCAGTCTTTCACTGAAGCTTTCTTT
CACRPGGQSFTEAFF
>TRBD1|TRBJ1-2|TRBV29-1|-
TGCAGCGTCGGGGGACAGGGGTATGGCTACACCTTC
CSVGGQGYGYTF
>-|TRBJ2-1|TRBV5-6|once
TGTGCCAGCAGCTTGTTGGGGGCGCTTGGCAATGAGCAGTTCTTC
CASSLLGALGNEQFF
>-|TRBJ2-1|TRBV5-1|-
TGCGCCAGCAGTAGACAGTACAATGAGCAGTTCTTC
CASSRQYNEQFF